The 6 T cell receptor beta chains given below trace back to one sample, sequenced in a study of metastatic and nonmetastatic thyroid tumors. Among the patients, none had received any treatment before thyroid surgery. Via MiXCR, TCRdb re-called the PCR reads. Among over 70,000 clones listed, more than 15% were seen once. Sequenced: blood. Every receptor here comes from a female donor with papillary thyroid cancer or a benign thyroid nodule (not recorded which). Some clones in this sample may be carry-over from other donors' samples.

This clone was seen repeatedly, ten times or more. This chain uses TRBV24-1 with TRBJ2-1, with D uncertain. From germline, CDR1 is KGHDR and CDR2 SFDVKD. CDR3 length: 12 amino acids. Trimming pared 3 bases from V and 5 bases from J, leaving 4 bases between. The CDR3 loop reads CATSDPDNEQFF. The CDR3 DNA follows: TGTGCCACCAGTGATCCTGACAATGAGCAGTTCTTC.

This clone was counted ten times or more. This rearrangement joins TRBV7-8 to TRBJ2-1; possibly TRBD1 for D (8 bases). CDR3 length: 16 residues. Trimming took off 4 bases at V and 0 bases at J, with 13 bases between the two ends. Germline V gene sequence: CDR1 SGHVS, CDR2 FQNEAQ. The CDR3 DNA follows: TGTGCCAGCAGCTCCAGCGGGACAGGCTCCTACAATGAGCAGTTCTTC. It encodes CASSSSGTGSYNEQFF.

This clone was seen many times. The chain links TRBV4-1 to TRBJ2-3; no reliable D call. Trimming left V 3 bases short and J 4 bases short, with 11 bases between. The CDR3 totals 14 residues. Germline V lookup: CDR1 MGHRA, CDR2 YSYEKL. CDR3 in DNA: TGCGCCAGCAGCCATATAGGGTTTGCAGATACGCAGTATTTT. Protein product: CASSHIGFADTQYF.

This clone showed up just a few times. This sequence joins TRBV27 and TRBJ1-5; possible D gene TRBD1, 5 bases. The CDR3 is 14 residues long. Germline loops: CDR1 MNHEY, CDR2 SMNVEV (reference sequence). The V end lost 2 bases, the J end lost 6 bases, and 11 bases lay between the germline ends. As DNA, the CDR3 is TGTGCCAGCAGTTTACAGGGTTCGAGTCAGCCCCAGCATTTT. It specifies CASSLQGSSQPQHF.

This clone was observed at least ten times. A much more abundant neighbour one base away suggests this may be a read error. The chain joins TRBV3-1 to TRBJ2-3; D gene uncertain. Between the trimmed V and J ends, which lost 2 bases and 10 bases, there was a span of 10 bases. This CDR3 region has 12 residues. CDR1 and CDR2 (germline): LGHDT, YNNKEL (reference sequence). CDR3 bases: TGTGCCAGCAGCCAAAACAGCGCGTCGCAGTATTTT. Protein sequence: CASSQNSASQYF.

This chain uses TRBV5-1 with TRBJ1-2, with D possibly matching TRBD1 (5 bases). CDR3 length: 15 amino acids. The V end was cut by 0 bases, the J end by 4 bases, with 13 bases between. Germline V gene lookup returns CDR1 SGHRS and CDR2 YFSETQ. The CDR3 DNA is TGCGCCAGCAGCTTGGGAGCTTCAGGGACCTATGGCTACACCTTC. Amino acid sequence: CASSLGASGTYGYTF.